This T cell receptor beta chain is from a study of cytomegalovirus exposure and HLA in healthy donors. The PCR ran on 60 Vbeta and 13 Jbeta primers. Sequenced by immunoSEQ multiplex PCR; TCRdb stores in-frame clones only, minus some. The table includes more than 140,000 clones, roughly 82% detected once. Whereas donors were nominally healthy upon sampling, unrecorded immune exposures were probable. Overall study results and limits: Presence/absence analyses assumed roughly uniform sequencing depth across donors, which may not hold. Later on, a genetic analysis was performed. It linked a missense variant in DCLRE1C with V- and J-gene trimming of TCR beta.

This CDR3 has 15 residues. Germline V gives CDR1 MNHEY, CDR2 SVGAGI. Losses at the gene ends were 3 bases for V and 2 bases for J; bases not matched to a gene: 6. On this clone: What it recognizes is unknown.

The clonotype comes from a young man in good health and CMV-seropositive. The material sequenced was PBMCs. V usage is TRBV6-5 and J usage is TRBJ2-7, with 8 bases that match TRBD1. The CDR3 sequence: CASSYPRGQAYEQYF. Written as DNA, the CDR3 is TGTGCCAGCAGTTATCCCCGGGGACAGGCCTACGAGCAGTACTTC.